These T cell receptor beta chains were read from a single sample in a study of PD-L1 blockade in urothelial cancer. Clones were sequenced by immunoSEQ multiplex PCR, and TCRdb holds only the in-frame ones, with some missing. The sample lists just under 30,000 clones, about 90% occurring once. Sequenced here: PBMCs, sampled around atezolizumab (anti-PD-L1) treatment. The receptors here all came from a man aged 50 to 59 with urothelial cancer. CDR3s include the opening cysteine and the closing phenylalanine or tryptophan. Each record gives: V gene, D gene, CDR3 protein. D genes are given only for firm matches.

v_gene: TRBV30
d_gene: TRBD2
CDR3aa: CAWSSRTSGRIPGELFF

v_gene: TRBV28
d_gene: TRBD2
CDR3aa: CASSPPGGEGINEQFF

v_gene: TRBV7-2
d_gene: TRBD1
CDR3aa: CASSRQGWNTEAFF

v_gene: TRBV29-1
d_gene: -
CDR3aa: CSVEGRAGNTIYF

v_gene: TRBV7-8
d_gene: -
CDR3aa: CASSLARWGAGYEQYF

v_gene: TRBV25-1
d_gene: -
CDR3aa: CASSAHGQPSYEQYF

v_gene: TRBV27
d_gene: TRBD1
CDR3aa: CASSTGQGNSGNTIYF

v_gene: TRBV18
d_gene: TRBD2
CDR3aa: CASSPWTSGASYEQYF

v_gene: TRBV2
d_gene: -
CDR3aa: CASTIPGSQPQHF

v_gene: TRBV7-9
d_gene: -
CDR3aa: CASSPADSSSNTEAFF

v_gene: TRBV25-1
d_gene: -
CDR3aa: CASSSETESVSVSYEQYF

v_gene: TRBV25-1
d_gene: -
CDR3aa: CASSDRQVDEQFF

v_gene: TRBV7-2
d_gene: TRBD2
CDR3aa: CASSSLTSGRNNEQFF

v_gene: TRBV28
d_gene: TRBD2
CDR3aa: CATGGRETQYF

v_gene: TRBV5-8
d_gene: TRBD1
CDR3aa: CASSFGQGAGTDTQYF

v_gene: TRBV7-9
d_gene: TRBD1
CDR3aa: CASSYQTGWALSGANVLTF

v_gene: TRBV5-4
d_gene: -
CDR3aa: CASSSTATYEQYF

v_gene: TRBV4-1
d_gene: -
CDR3aa: CASSQDGQIHMNTEAFF

v_gene: TRBV6-5
d_gene: TRBD1
CDR3aa: CASSYSVGQGYGYTF

v_gene: TRBV7-9
d_gene: TRBD1
CDR3aa: CASSPQTGWTGELFF

v_gene: TRBV19
d_gene: -
CDR3aa: CASSIDYEGGKYF

v_gene: TRBV5-4
d_gene: TRBD1
CDR3aa: CASSGTGRVQETQYF

v_gene: TRBV13
d_gene: TRBD2
CDR3aa: CASSLGGLVPDTQYF

v_gene: TRBV21-1
d_gene: -
CDR3aa: CASSSRQGTANVLTF

v_gene: TRBV5-1
d_gene: TRBD2
CDR3aa: CASSLDAGLAGNNEQFF

v_gene: TRBV25-1
d_gene: -
CDR3aa: CASSEWRASSGNTIYF

v_gene: TRBV10-3
d_gene: -
CDR3aa: CAIGGIGYGYTF

v_gene: TRBV6-5
d_gene: TRBD1
CDR3aa: CASRSGQGVDQPQHF

v_gene: TRBV5-4
d_gene: TRBD1
CDR3aa: CASRIGQGAYNEQFF

v_gene: TRBV4-3
d_gene: -
CDR3aa: CASSNRGDTQYF

v_gene: TRBV7-8
d_gene: -
CDR3aa: CASSLVGPDTQYF

v_gene: TRBV30
d_gene: -
CDR3aa: CAWSRELAKNIQYF

v_gene: TRBV4-3
d_gene: -
CDR3aa: CASSLDLLMREQFF

v_gene: TRBV11-2
d_gene: TRBD1
CDR3aa: CASSIGDRAPEAFF